What follows are 25 T cell receptor beta chains derived from one specimen sequenced in a study of cytotoxic CD8 clonotypes in ibrutinib-treated CLL. Some clones are missing from TCRdb's copy, which holds only in-frame ones; the method was immunoSEQ multiplex PCR. The sample lists approximately 320,000 clones, 67% occurring once. Specimen: PBMCs, collected after 36 months of ibrutinib treatment. The receptor source for this set is a human donor with chronic lymphocytic leukemia.

This chain connects TRBV18 to TRBJ1-3; no firm D call. The ends were cut back, 8 bases at V and 0 bases at J, with 11 bases in the middle. The V gene's germline CDR1 is KGHSH and CDR2 LQKENI. CDR3 size: 14 residues. The CDR3 sequence: CASAVEPSGNTIYF. The CDR3 DNA is TGTGCCAGCGCGGTGGAACCCTCTGGAAACACCATATATTTT.

The chain employs TRBV7-2 and TRBJ2-6; D ambiguous. The germline V and J ends were trimmed by 3 bases and 0 bases, with 18 bases remaining between them. This CDR3 is built from 19 residues. In germline, CDR1 is SGHTA, CDR2 FQGNSA. The CDR3 reads CASSFPSTATSSGANVLTF. In nucleotides, the CDR3 is TGTGCCAGCAGCTTTCCGTCGACTGCTACAAGCTCTGGGGCCAACGTCCTGACTTTC. The complete variable domain, with remaining parts taken from reference TRBV7-2 and TRBJ2-6, reads GAGVSQSPSNKVTEKGKDVELRCDPISGHTALYWYRQSLGQGLEFLIYFQGNSAPDKSGLPSDRFSAERTGGSVSTLTIQRTQQEDSAVYLCASSFPSTATSSGANVLTFGAGSRLTVL.

The J gene is TRBJ2-7, the V gene TRBV7-6, with D perhaps matching TRBD1 or TRBD2 (6 bases each). Per the germline V gene, CDR1 is SGHVS and CDR2 is FNYEAQ. The CDR3 totals 13 residues. Trimming shortened V by 2 bases and J by 4 bases, and 9 bases separated the two germline ends. DNA for the CDR3: TGTGCCAGCAGCTTAAGGGGGACTTACGAGCAGTACTTC. Protein product: CASSLRGTYEQYF.

The chain links TRBV5-1 to TRBJ1-1; the D is unclear. The CDR3 is made up of 15 amino acids. CDR1 is SGHRS and CDR2 is YFSETQ in the germline V gene. Deletions cut 2 bases from V and 2 bases from J, with 13 bases between. CDR3 residues: CASSFSSLANTEAFF. CDR3 nucleotide sequence: TGCGCCAGCAGCTTCTCCAGTCTAGCTAACACTGAAGCTTTCTTT. Together with reference TRBV5-1 and TRBJ1-1, the CDR3 gives the full variable domain: KAGVTQTPRYLIKTRGQQVTLSCSPISGHRSVSWYQQTPGQGLQFLFEYFSETQRNKGNFPGRFSGRQFSNSRSEMNVSTLELGDSALYLCASSFSSLANTEAFFGQGTRLTVV.

The chain links TRBV6-5 to TRBJ1-4; possible D gene TRBD1, 5 bases. The germline V and J ends were trimmed by 6 bases and 7 bases, with 9 bases remaining between them. The CDR3 has 12 amino acids. CDR1 and CDR2 from the germline V gene are MNHEY and SVGAGI. The CDR3, as DNA: TGTGCCAGCAGCAGGGACCGTGAAAAACTGTTTTTT. Amino acids: CASSRDREKLFF.

The chain links TRBV4-1 to TRBJ1-3; D is ambiguous. The CDR3 runs to 15 residues. Germline CDR1 is MGHRA and CDR2 is YSYEKL. The V end lost 0 bases, the J end lost 4 bases, and 10 bases lay between the germline ends. The CDR3 is CASSQEGITGNTIYF. For the CDR3, the DNA is TGCGCCAGCAGCCAAGAGGGCATCACCGGAAACACCATATATTTT.

This chain connects TRBV6-6 to TRBJ2-5; TRBD2 is a possible D gene (6 bases). The CDR3 extends over 13 amino acids. Trimming took 2 bases from V and 4 from J, leaving 8 bases between them. Germline CDR1 and CDR2: MNHNY and SVGAGI (reference sequence). As DNA, the CDR3 is TGTGCCAGCAGTTACAGGAGGGGAGAGACCCAGTACTTC. Amino acid sequence: CASSYRRGETQYF.

V gene TRBV10-2 combines with J gene TRBJ2-2; 9 bases are a match to TRBD1. Per germline, CDR1 WSHSY and CDR2 SAAADI. V gave up 4 bases and J gave up 8 bases; unmatched junction bases: 14. The CDR3 spans 17 residues. The DNA for the CDR3 is TGCGCCAGCAGTGGCAGGCCCGGGACAGGGTATTCGGGGGAGCTGTTTTTT. It encodes CASSGRPGTGYSGELFF.

The gene calls are TRBV15 and TRBJ2-5; D uncertain. CDR1 is LNHNV and CDR2 is YYDKDF in the germline V gene (reference sequence). This CDR3 comprises 11 residues. The ends were cut back, 8 bases at V and 5 bases at J, with 9 bases in the middle. CDR3 protein: CATGSRETQYF. CDR3 bases: TGTGCCACCGGGTCGAGGGAGACCCAGTACTTC.

This clone showed up just a few times. The chain joins TRBV4-1 to TRBJ2-7, with D possibly being TRBD1 or TRBD2 (6 bases each). Trimming stripped 3 bases from V and 2 bases from J, with 11 bases between. The germline gives CDR1 MGHRA, CDR2 YSYEKL. The CDR3 consists of 14 residues. CDR3 sequence reads: CASSQTGGTYEQYF. The CDR3 coding sequence is TGCGCCAGCAGCCAGACAGGAGGGACCTACGAGCAGTACTTC.

The chain couples TRBV18 to TRBJ1-2; the D gene is possibly TRBD1 (5 bases). Looked up from germline, CDR1 is KGHSH and CDR2 is LQKENI. The CDR3 is made up of 13 amino acids. The V and J ends lost 2 bases and 4 bases respectively, with 8 bases between them. The CDR3 bases are TGTGCCAGCTCACCAGGCAGGGTCTATGGCTACACCTTC. Its protein product is CASSPGRVYGYTF.

The J gene is TRBJ1-5, the V gene TRBV6-5, with D unresolved. CDR3 length equals 14 residues. CDR1 is MNHEY, CDR2 SVGAGI, per germline. V was cut by 0 bases and J by 4 bases, with 7 bases left in between. The CDR3 region has the DNA TGTGCCAGCAGTTACTCAAGAGGGAATCAGCCCCAGCATTTT. Translation: CASSYSRGNQPQHF.

J is TRBJ2-1 and V is TRBV6-1; D may be TRBD1 (6 bases). The CDR3 has 12 residues. The germline CDR1 and CDR2 sequences are MNHNS and SASEGT. Trimming stripped 6 bases from V and 8 bases from J, with 11 bases between. In DNA form, the CDR3 reads TGTGCCAGCAGACTTACAGGGTATGAGCAGTTCTTC. This codes for CASRLTGYEQFF.

The chain combines TRBV5-6 with TRBJ2-7, with 8 positions matching TRBD1. The CDR3 covers 13 residues. Germline CDR1 is SGHDT and CDR2 is YYEEEE. Trimming removed 6 bases from V and 3 bases from J; junction bases left unmatched: 5. This CDR3 reads CASIDGQGYEQYF. In nucleotides, the CDR3 is TGTGCCAGCATCGACGGACAGGGCTACGAGCAGTACTTC. The full variable domain, completed using reference TRBV5-6 and TRBJ2-7, is DAGVTQSPTHLIKTRGQQVTLRCSPKSGHDTVSWYQQALGQGPQFIFQYYEEEERQRGNFPDRFSGHQFPNYSSELNVNALLLGDSALYLCASIDGQGYEQYFGPGTRLTVT.

The rearrangement uses TRBV11-2 and TRBJ1-1, with unresolved D. The V end lost 3 bases, the J end lost 5 bases, and 7 bases lay between the germline ends. The CDR3 runs 12 residues. CDR1 is SGHAT, CDR2 FQNNGV, per germline. The CDR3 here is CASSFIPTEAFF. The CDR3 nucleotides are TGTGCCAGCAGCTTTATCCCGACTGAAGCTTTCTTT.

The rearrangement joins TRBV4-1 to TRBJ1-2, with 12 bases that match TRBD1. Germline trimming cut 2 bases from V and 8 bases from J; bases unmatched to any gene: 12. Germline assignment: CDR1 MGHRA and CDR2 YSYEKL. CDR3 length: 17 residues. The CDR3 spells CASSQTSGTGGLGGYTF. The CDR3 region has the DNA TGCGCCAGCAGCCAAACCTCCGGGACAGGGGGCTTGGGAGGCTACACCTTC.

This clone was seen once. V gene TRBV4-1 combines with J gene TRBJ1-6; 7 bases are a match to TRBD1. This CDR3 region has 14 residues. After removal of 1 base from V and 7 bases from J, the junction contained 1 base not matched to a gene. CDR1 and CDR2 from the germline V gene are MGHRA and YSYEKL. The CDR3 nucleotides are TGCGCCAGCAGCCAAGGACAGGGAAATTCACCCCTCCACTTT. Translation: CASSQGQGNSPLHF.

This chain uses TRBV27 with TRBJ1-2, with D unresolved. CDR1 is MNHEY and CDR2 is SMNVEV in the germline V gene (reference sequence). The CDR3 runs 13 residues. V lost 6 bases to trimming and J lost 2 bases, with 10 bases between them. The DNA of the CDR3 is TGTGCCAGCAGCCTCCGGGAAAACTATGGCTACACCTTC. Its protein product is CASSLRENYGYTF.

This sequence joins TRBV6-5 and TRBJ1-1, with a weak D call TRBD1 (5 bases). Germline CDR1 and CDR2: MNHEY and SVGAGI. The CDR3 is made up of 13 amino acids. Trimming shortened V by 2 bases and J by 5 bases, and 9 bases separated the two germline ends. CDR3 in DNA: TGTGCCAGCAGTTACCTGGGGCGGACTGAAGCTTTCTTT. Its protein product is CASSYLGRTEAFF.

This chain uses TRBV5-4 with TRBJ1-6, with D perhaps matching TRBD1 (5 bases). Trimming took 3 bases from V and 8 from J, leaving 12 bases between them. This CDR3 contains 14 residues. CDR1 SGHNT and CDR2 YYREEE come from the germline V gene (reference sequence). As DNA, the CDR3 is TGTGCCAGCAGCTCTCCGGGGCGAGATTCACCCCTCCACTTT. Translated: CASSSPGRDSPLHF.

The chain combines TRBV27 with TRBJ2-3; tentatively, D is TRBD2 (6 bases). Looked up from germline, CDR1 is MNHEY and CDR2 is SMNVEV (reference sequence). This CDR3 is 14 amino acids long. Trimming pared 3 bases from V and 6 bases from J, leaving 13 bases between. CDR3 region: CASSFGDGGDTQYF. The CDR3 coding sequence is TGTGCCAGCAGTTTTGGGGATGGGGGGGATACGCAGTATTTT.

The gene calls are TRBV7-9 and TRBJ2-1, with 8 bases aligning to TRBD2. CDR3 length equals 14 residues. The germline V gene encodes CDR1 SEHNR and CDR2 FQNEAQ (reference sequence). V lost 9 bases and J lost 4; bases outside the gene matches: 8. In DNA form, the CDR3 reads TGTGCCAGTAAGCGGGAGTTGAGGTACAATGAGCAGTTCTTC. Protein product: CASKRELRYNEQFF.

This clone turned up a few times. This rearrangement joins TRBV18 to TRBJ2-2; either TRBD1 or TRBD2 may supply D (5 bases each). V was pared by 6 bases and J by 2 bases, with 16 bases between. The germline CDR1 and CDR2 sequences are KGHSH and LQKENI. This CDR3 is built from 16 residues. CDR3 amino acids: CASSLEGQRNTGELFF. As DNA, the CDR3 is TGTGCCAGCTCTCTCGAGGGGCAGAGAAACACCGGGGAGCTGTTTTTT.

This clone was seen only once. V gene TRBV7-2 combines with J gene TRBJ2-7; TRBD1 aligns across 7 bases. The CDR3 contains 19 residues. The V and J ends lost 1 base and 3 bases, in that order; junction bases with no gene match: 18. Germline V CDR1 and CDR2: SGHTA, FQGNSA. The CDR3 loop reads CASSLELKRGPLTIYEQYF. The CDR3 coding sequence is TGTGCCAGCAGCTTAGAACTGAAGAGGGGGCCCCTAACGATCTACGAGCAGTACTTC.

The V call is TRBV5-1, the J call TRBJ1-2, with 7 bases lining up with TRBD1. V dropped 4 bases and J dropped 4; count of bases not matched to a gene: 7. CDR1 is SGHRS and CDR2 is YFSETQ in the germline V gene. This CDR3 has 14 residues. DNA of the CDR3: TGCGCCAGCAGCCCGGAGGGACAGACCTATGGCTACACCTTC. Translated, it gives CASSPEGQTYGYTF.